This T cell receptor beta chain emerged from a study of CD8 T cells in Susac syndrome. RNA totalling roughly 0.5 to 1 ug underwent reverse transcription with random hexamers. Coverage of TCR beta CDR3 amplification by immunoSEQ multiplex PCR extended to 54 Vbeta and 13 Jbeta. TCRdb recomputed calls from the immunoSEQ multiplex PCR reads with MiXCR, one row per CDR3 protein. Among approximately 200,000 distinct CDR3 sequences listed, more than 85% were seen once. Trimming removed 5 bases at V and 5 bases at J, with 15 bases between. This CDR3 spans 14 amino acids. Germline loops: CDR1 SGHTA, CDR2 FQGTGA. Peripheral blood CD8+ and CD4+ T cells were profiled by TCR beta sequencing. The multiple sclerosis controls, all treatment-naive patients, had relapsing-remitting disease that was stable or active. Both CD4+ and CD8+ T cells were negatively isolated, and TEMRA cells underwent FACS enrichment.

Sequenced input: CD4+ T cells from PBMCs. This clonotype was obtained from a human donor with multiple sclerosis. This chain connects TRBV7-3 to TRBJ2-5; D might be TRBD1 (6 bases). This CDR3 is CASSAQGYGETQYF. The CDR3 region has the DNA TGTGCCAGCAGCGCACAGGGCTATGGGGAGACCCAGTACTTC.